Each of the 22 T cell receptor beta chains below was sequenced from the same sample in a study of a mutant IDH1 vaccine in newly diagnosed glioma. These receptors' targets are unknown. Described time point: week 47, end of study. It was 300 ug of mutant IDH1 20-mer peptide that made up each vaccine dose, given with topical imiquimod. Data came from immunoSEQ multiplex PCR; TCRdb stores just in-frame clones and leaves some out. Found here are 50,000 to 65,000 clones, about four fifths of them singletons; the top ten hold 3% to 4%. The sequences come from PBMCs, collected from a glioma patient whose treatment included an IDH1 peptide vaccine. Receptor source: a woman aged 45-65 years with glioma.

The genes are TRBV10-3 and TRBJ1-2, with D unclear. Germline-derived CDR1 and CDR2 are ENHRY and SYGVKD. Trimming pared 4 bases from V and 3 bases from J, leaving 9 bases between. The CDR3 extends over 13 amino acids. CDR3 DNA sequence: TGTGCCATCAGTGGGACCGAAGACTATGGCTACACCTTC. Amino acid sequence: CAISGTEDYGYTF.

The chain couples TRBV19 to TRBJ1-1; 8 bases align to TRBD1. With V trimmed by 10 bases and J by 0 bases, 10 bases remained unmatched. This CDR3 spans 15 amino acids. CDR1 is LNHDA and CDR2 is SQIVND in the germline V gene (reference sequence). CDR3 sequence (DNA): TGTGCCACCAAGACAGGGGCGGGATTGAACACTGAAGCTTTCTTT. Translation gives CATKTGAGLNTEAFF. The complete variable domain, with remaining parts taken from reference TRBV19 and TRBJ1-1, reads DGGITQSPKYLFRKEGQNVTLSCEQNLNHDAMYWYRQDPGQGLRLIYYSQIVNDFQKGDIAEGYSVSREKKESFPLTVTSAQKNPTAFYLCATKTGAGLNTEAFFGQGTRLTVV.

The V and J genes are TRBV29-1 and TRBJ2-7, with D unresolved. This CDR3 region has 11 residues. The ends were cut back, 5 bases at V and 0 bases at J, with 5 bases in the middle. Germline V gives CDR1 SQVTM, CDR2 ANQGSEA. CDR3 bases: TGCAGCGTTCGAGTCTCCTACGAGCAGTACTTC. Translation: CSVRVSYEQYF.

This chain links TRBV9 with TRBJ1-1; 8 positions agree with TRBD1. V lost 0 bases to trimming and J lost 2 bases; unmatched junction nucleotides: 3. The CDR3 runs 15 residues. CDR1 SGDLS and CDR2 YYNGEE come from the germline V gene. The CDR3 region is CASSVDAGGNTEAFF. DNA of the CDR3: TGTGCCAGCAGCGTAGACGCAGGGGGCAACACTGAAGCTTTCTTT.

For the CDR3, the DNA is TGTGCCAGCTCCCCCCTCGGGGGGCCCACAGATACGCAGTATTTT. This translates into CASSPLGGPTDTQYF. V gene TRBV6-1 combines with J gene TRBJ2-3, with D maybe TRBD2 (7 bases). Trimming took 8 bases from V and 2 from J, leaving 17 bases between them. The CDR3 totals 15 residues. Looked up from germline, CDR1 is MNHNS and CDR2 is SASEGT.

The chain couples TRBV11-2 to TRBJ2-7; D possibly uses TRBD1 or TRBD2 (6 bases each). Between the trimmed V and J ends, which lost 2 bases and 2 bases, there was a span of 10 bases. CDR3 length: 14 amino acids. CDR1 SGHAT and CDR2 FQNNGV come from the germline V gene. CDR3 region: CASSLKGGPYEQYF. DNA of the CDR3: TGTGCCAGCAGCTTAAAGGGGGGCCCCTACGAGCAGTACTTC.

This clone was recorded once. The V gene is TRBV5-1, the J gene TRBJ2-1, with D possibly TRBD2 on 6 matching bases. Trimming took 0 bases from V and 13 from J, leaving 14 bases between them. Germline V lookup: CDR1 SGHRS, CDR2 YFSETQ. The CDR3 is made up of 13 amino acids. The CDR3: CASSLDVAGTQFF. The CDR3 DNA reads TGCGCCAGCAGCTTGGACGTAGCTGGGACTCAGTTCTTC.

The chain couples TRBV6-6 to TRBJ2-1; D possibly corresponds to TRBD1 (6 bases). Germline-derived CDR1 and CDR2 are MNHNY and SVGAGI (reference sequence). The CDR3 is 15 residues long. Trimming took off 5 bases at V and 2 bases at J, with 13 bases between the two ends. The CDR3 DNA reads TGTGCCAGCAGTCCACAGGGCAGCCCCTACAATGAGCAGTTCTTC. Its protein is CASSPQGSPYNEQFF.

This chain links TRBV5-1 with TRBJ2-7; D not certain. Germline loops: CDR1 SGHRS, CDR2 YFSETQ. V lost 4 bases, J lost 1 base, and 9 bases lay in between. The CDR3 is 13 amino acids. The CDR3 here is CASSPTPSYEQYF. In DNA form, the CDR3 reads TGCGCCAGCAGCCCGACGCCTTCCTACGAGCAGTACTTC.

This clone was detected only once. This chain links TRBV4-1 with TRBJ2-3; weak D call: TRBD1 (6 bases). Trimming shortened V by 4 bases and J by 3 bases, and 23 bases separated the two germline ends. Germline assignment: CDR1 MGHRA and CDR2 YSYEKL. The CDR3 has 18 residues. The CDR3 bases are TGCGCCAGCAGCCCGACAAAAGGACAGAAAATAATAACAGATACGCAGTATTTT. Protein: CASSPTKGQKIITDTQYF.

This clone was seen once. The chain employs TRBV19 and TRBJ1-1; a possible D gene is TRBD1 (5 bases). Trimming removed 2 bases at V and 5 bases at J, with 15 bases between. Looked up from germline, CDR1 is LNHDA and CDR2 is SQIVND (reference sequence). The CDR3 sequence is 15 residues long. The DNA for the CDR3 is TGTGCCAGTAGTATATGGTGGAGGGAGGGGACTGAAGCTTTCTTT. Translating gives CASSIWWREGTEAFF.

V is TRBV9 and J is TRBJ1-1, with 10 positions matching TRBD1. J gave up 0 bases and V 1 base, and 3 bases lay outside the gene matches. Germline assignment: CDR1 SGDLS and CDR2 YYNGEE. The CDR3 consists of 16 residues. CDR3 in amino acids: CASSVSDRGMNTEAFF. DNA of the CDR3: TGTGCCAGCAGCGTATCGGACAGGGGGATGAACACTGAAGCTTTCTTT.

The gene calls are TRBV7-6 and TRBJ1-3; D not certain. V was pared by 3 bases and J by 4 bases, with 4 bases between. This CDR3 is 12 amino acids long. The V gene's germline CDR1 is SGHVS and CDR2 FNYEAQ. The CDR3 DNA is TGTGCCAGCAGCTTCAGAGGAAACACCATATATTTT. As protein: CASSFRGNTIYF.

The chain links TRBV19 to TRBJ2-7; 8 bases fit TRBD2. V trimming: 4 bases; J trimming: 3 bases; junction bases outside the gene matches: 5. Germline CDR1 is LNHDA and CDR2 is SQIVND (reference sequence). This CDR3 has 14 amino acids. CDR3 region: CASSSGGRDYEQYF. DNA of the CDR3: TGTGCCAGTAGTAGCGGGGGGAGGGACTACGAGCAGTACTTC.

The rearrangement joins TRBV5-4 to TRBJ2-7, with no clear D. The germline CDR1 and CDR2 sequences are SGHNT and YYREEE (reference sequence). The CDR3 is 11 amino acids. With 5 bases removed from V and 1 base from J, the gap between germline ends came to 4 bases. The CDR3 nucleotides are TGTGCCAGCAGTACGTCCTACGAGCAGTACTTC. Residues: CASSTSYEQYF.

This clone has only a few counts. This rearrangement joins TRBV18 to TRBJ1-6, with unresolved D. Trimming stripped 0 bases from V and 5 bases from J, with 8 bases between. Germline-derived CDR1 and CDR2 are KGHSH and LQKENI. The CDR3 sequence is 15 residues long. The CDR3 DNA reads as TGTGCCAGCTCACCACCGCTGGGAGATAATTCACCCCTCCACTTT. Its protein is CASSPPLGDNSPLHF.

This chain links TRBV11-2 with TRBJ1-1, with D perhaps TRBD1 (5 bases). There are 14 residues in the CDR3. Germline loops: CDR1 SGHAT, CDR2 FQNNGV. The germline V and J ends were trimmed by 3 bases and 4 bases, with 12 bases remaining between them. The CDR3 spells CASSFGGLVTEAFF. The CDR3 DNA follows: TGTGCCAGCAGCTTCGGGGGATTGGTCACTGAAGCTTTCTTT.

V and J are TRBV6-5 and TRBJ1-3, with 7 nucleotides matching TRBD1. V was clipped by 6 bases and J by 9 bases; unmatched bases: 11. The CDR3 length is 14 residues. Germline CDR1 and CDR2: MNHEY and SVGAGI. In nucleotides, the CDR3 is TGTGCCAGCAGGGGGACAGACCTCGGGGGCACCATATATTTT. It translates to CASRGTDLGGTIYF.

The chain employs TRBV11-2 and TRBJ1-2, with 7 bases identical to TRBD1. With 4 bases clipped from V and 0 bases from J, the junction kept 8 bases outside the gene matches. This CDR3 comprises 16 residues. Per the germline V gene, CDR1 is SGHAT and CDR2 is FQNNGV. The CDR3 nucleotides are TGTGCCAGCAGCTCACTAAGGACAGGCCCTAACTATGGCTACACCTTC. Protein sequence: CASSSLRTGPNYGYTF.

The V and J genes are TRBV30 and TRBJ1-4; TRBD1 might be the D (6 bases). The germline V and J ends were trimmed by 0 bases and 8 bases, with 10 bases remaining between them. CDR1 is GTSNPN and CDR2 is SVGIG in the germline V gene (reference sequence). The CDR3 is 13 residues long. CDR3 nucleotide sequence: TGTGCCTGGAGTGTACGACAGGTCGAAAAACTGTTTTTT. It yields the protein CAWSVRQVEKLFF.

This chain uses TRBV5-8 with TRBJ1-5; weak D call: TRBD1 (5 bases). CDR1 and CDR2 from the germline V gene are SGHTS and YDEGEE. The V and J ends lost 4 bases and 4 bases respectively, with 21 bases between them. This CDR3 contains 17 residues. The CDR3 DNA reads as TGTGCCAGCAGCGTCCCAAGCCGCCAGGGTGGGAATCAGCCCCAGCATTTT. It specifies CASSVPSRQGGNQPQHF.

The chain combines TRBV27 with TRBJ1-5; 8 bases line up with TRBD1. Germline CDR1 reads MNHEY; CDR2 reads SMNVEV (reference sequence). V shed 6 bases, J shed 6 bases, and the junction held 10 bases outside the gene matches. The CDR3 is made up of 15 amino acids. CDR3 residues: CASSSRTGFSQPQHF. The CDR3 region has the DNA TGTGCCAGCAGCTCGCGGACAGGGTTCAGTCAGCCCCAGCATTTT.